The clone carrying this TCR beta chain was observed once. The source of the sample is a study of tumour-infiltrating T cells in Burkitt lymphoma. In the study overall: Survival, overall and progression-free, tracked with productive clonality.

The V gene's germline CDR1 is LGHNA and CDR2 YSLEER. This CDR3 comprises 16 residues. The germline V and J ends were trimmed by 2 bases and 1 base, with 11 bases remaining between them. Here immunoSEQ multiplex PCR was the method, and the copy in TCRdb shows in-frame clones only, minus some. The sample lists 1,400 or so clones, 80% to 95% occurring once. Sequencing was carried out using tumor tissue. This clonotype originated in a human donor with diffuse large B-cell lymphoma. This rearrangement joins TRBV4-3 to TRBJ2-2; D may be TRBD1 (7 bases). The CDR3 bases are TGCGCCAGCAGCCAATCCCAGGGGGGGAACACCGGGGAGCTGTTTTTT. It specifies CASSQSQGGNTGELFF.